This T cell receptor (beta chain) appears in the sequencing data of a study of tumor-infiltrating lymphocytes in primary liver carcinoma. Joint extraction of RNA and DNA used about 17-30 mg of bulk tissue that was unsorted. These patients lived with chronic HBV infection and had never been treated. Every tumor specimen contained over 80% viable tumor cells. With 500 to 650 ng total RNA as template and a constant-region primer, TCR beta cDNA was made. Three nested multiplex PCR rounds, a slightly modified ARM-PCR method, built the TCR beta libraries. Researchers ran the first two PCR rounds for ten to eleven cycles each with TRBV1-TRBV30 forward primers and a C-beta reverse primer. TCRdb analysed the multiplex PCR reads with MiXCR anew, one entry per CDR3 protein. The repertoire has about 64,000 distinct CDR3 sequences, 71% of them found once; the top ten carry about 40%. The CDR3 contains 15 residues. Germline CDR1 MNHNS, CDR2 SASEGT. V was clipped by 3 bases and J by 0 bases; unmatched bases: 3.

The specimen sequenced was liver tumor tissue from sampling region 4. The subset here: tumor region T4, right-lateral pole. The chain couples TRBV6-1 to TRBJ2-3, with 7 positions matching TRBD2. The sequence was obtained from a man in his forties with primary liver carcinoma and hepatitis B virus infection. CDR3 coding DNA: TGTGCCAGCAGTGAGCTAGCGGAAAGCACAGATACGCAGTATTTT. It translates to CASSELAESTDTQYF.